What follows are 26 T cell receptor beta chains derived from one specimen sequenced in a study of kidney transplant recipient with SARS-CoV-2 infection. A single record per CDR3 protein comes from TCRdb applying MiXCR to the reads. The sample has about 240,000 distinct CDR3 sequences; roughly 26% are singletons. The specimen was a blood sample, collected at baseline and around day 120 from a kidney transplant recipient. The receptors were gathered from a male patient younger than 45 who had COVID-19 and was a kidney transplant recipient. Some T cells may be graft donor cells.

This clonotype was seen at least ten times. The genes are TRBV27 and TRBJ2-2, with 8 bases lining up with TRBD2. This CDR3 has 16 residues. With 1 base clipped from V and 3 bases from J, the junction kept 4 bases outside the gene matches. The germline V gene has CDR1 MNHEY and CDR2 SMNVEV (reference sequence). The CDR3 here is CASSLYGGADTGELFF. Here the CDR3 DNA reads TGTGCCAGCAGTTTATACGGGGGGGCGGACACCGGGGAGCTGTTTTTT.

The chain is built from TRBV5-5 and TRBJ2-1, with 10 positions matching TRBD1. This CDR3 contains 14 residues. V trimming: 4 bases; J trimming: 6 bases; junction bases outside the gene matches: 4. Looked up from germline, CDR1 is SGHKS and CDR2 is YYEKEE (reference sequence). The DNA for the CDR3 is TGTGCCAGCAGCCTGGGACAGGGGTCCAATGAGCAGTTCTTC. Residues: CASSLGQGSNEQFF.

This clonotype was picked up a small number of times. Since a much larger clone is just one base distant, this may be a read error. The V gene is TRBV8-2, the J gene TRBJ2-6. TRBV8-2 is reported as a pseudogene. The CDR3 totals 17 residues. The CDR3 is CGNGSRITQSRANVLTF. As DNA, the CDR3 is TGTGGCAATGGGTCGAGGATAACACAAAGTCGGGCCAACGTCCTGACTTTC.

This clonotype came up many times. V usage is TRBV3-1 and J usage is TRBJ2-1, with TRBD2 matching over 7 bases. CDR3 length equals 16 residues. V was pared by 2 bases and J by 5 bases, with 9 bases of the junction left unmatched. Germline CDR1 reads LGHDT; CDR2 reads YNNKEL (reference sequence). The CDR3, as DNA: TGTGCCAGCAGCCAAACGGGACTACTTCGTGACAATGAGCAGTTCTTC. Its translation is CASSQTGLLRDNEQFF.

This clonotype was recorded at least ten times. CDR3 region: CASSYLGEQYF. As DNA, the CDR3 is TGTGCCAGCAGTTATCTCGGTGAGCAGTACTTC. The chain links TRBV6-5 to TRBJ2-7; D unclear. The CDR3 is 11 residues long. V dropped 3 bases and J dropped 7 bases, with 7 bases sitting between them. The germline gives CDR1 MNHEY, CDR2 SVGAGI.

This clonotype was seen ten or more times. The chain is built from TRBV2 and TRBJ1-2; TRBD1 is a possible D gene (5 bases). The CDR3 runs to 14 residues. The germline V gene has CDR1 SNHLY and CDR2 FYNNEI. V was shortened by 9 bases and J by 5 bases, with 19 bases between the two germline ends. CDR3: CARFPSRAGYGYTF. The CDR3 coding sequence is TGTGCCAGGTTCCCATCTAGGGCAGGGTATGGCTACACCTTC. Drawing the rest from reference TRBV2 and TRBJ1-2, the complete variable domain is EPEVTQTPSHQVTQMGQEVILRCVPISNHLYFYWYRQILGQKVEFLVSFYNNEISEKSEIFDDQFSVERPDGSNFTLKIRSTKLEDSAMYFCARFPSRAGYGYTFGSGTRLTVV.

Many counts were recorded for this clonotype. V is TRBV19 and J is TRBJ1-5; no clear D. V lost 6 bases, J lost 5 bases, and 8 bases lay in between. CDR1 LNHDA and CDR2 SQIVND come from the germline V gene (reference sequence). This CDR3 contains 12 residues. The CDR3: CASRGIYQPQHF. In DNA form, the CDR3 reads TGTGCCAGTAGAGGGATCTATCAGCCCCAGCATTTT.

Remarks on this clonotype: It may be a read error: a sequence one base away is much more abundant. A read error is likely, as this CDR3 ends without the conserved phenylalanine or tryptophan. J is TRBJ2-1 and V is TRBV19, with a possible D match to TRBD2 (5 bases). The CDR3 is 16 residues long. The germline gives CDR1 LNHDA, CDR2 SQIVND (reference sequence). V lost 7 bases and J 3 bases, leaving 19 bases between the germline ends. The chain's CDR3 is CASTTVAGLNYNEQFL. CDR3 in DNA: TGTGCCAGTACCACCGTTGCAGGACTTAACTACAATGAGCAGTTCCTC.

Ten or more counts support this clonotype. The chain employs TRBV15 and TRBJ1-2; no reliable D call. Trimming stripped 4 bases from V and 4 bases from J, with 22 bases between. The length of the CDR3 is 17 residues. The germline CDR1 and CDR2 sequences are LNHNV and YYDKDF (reference sequence). CDR3 sequence reads: CATSTAVRCGKTYGYTF. The DNA of the CDR3 is TGTGCCACCAGCACTGCTGTAAGGTGTGGAAAGACCTATGGCTACACCTTC. Full variable domain (missing parts from reference TRBV15 and TRBJ1-2): DAMVIQNPRYQVTQFGKPVTLSCSQTLNHNVMYWYQQKSSQAPKLLFHYYDKDFNNEADTPDNFQSRRPNTSFCFLDIRSPGLGDTAMYLCATSTAVRCGKTYGYTFGSGTRLTVV.

At least ten counts were recorded for this clonotype. The rearrangement joins TRBV27 to TRBJ2-1; 10 nucleotides match TRBD2. Trimming at V came to 11 bases and at J to 7 bases, leaving 14 bases not matched to a gene. This CDR3 region has 15 residues. Germline CDR1 and CDR2: MNHEY and SMNVEV (reference sequence). The chain's CDR3 is CASSPRVAGGNEQFF. Here the CDR3 DNA reads TGTGCCTCCTCACCCAGGGTAGCGGGAGGAAATGAGCAGTTCTTC.

This clonotype was detected ten times or more. The chain is built from TRBV3-1 and TRBJ2-2; D remains unclear. The germline CDR1 and CDR2 sequences are LGHDT and YNNKEL (reference sequence). Trimming left V 5 bases short and J 5 bases short, with 24 bases between. The CDR3 totals 18 residues. The CDR3 loop is CASSSEHPISGLTGELFF. In nucleotides, the CDR3 is TGTGCCAGCAGCAGTGAACATCCCATTTCAGGCTTGACCGGGGAGCTGTTTTTT.

The sample holds many counts of this clonotype. The rearrangement uses TRBV5-4 and TRBJ2-7, with D possibly being TRBD1 (6 bases). Trimming stripped 1 base from V and 1 base from J, with 9 bases between. Germline V gene lookup returns CDR1 SGHNT and CDR2 YYREEE (reference sequence). This CDR3 is 14 amino acids long. The CDR3, as DNA: TGTGCCAGCAGCTTGCTTGACAGGTCCTACGAGCAGTACTTC. It translates to CASSLLDRSYEQYF.

This clonotype was seen at least ten times. The chain carries TRBV5-6 and TRBJ1-2; D remains ambiguous. There are 16 residues in the CDR3. Germline CDR1 SGHDT, CDR2 YYEEEE. Deletions cut 7 bases from V and 4 bases from J, with 23 bases between. CDR3 bases: TGTGCCAGCGTACGTATCAATAGTCGAAAGACCTATGGCTACACCTTC. This translates into CASVRINSRKTYGYTF.

In its sample, this clonotype was seen many times. This rearrangement joins TRBV6-6 to TRBJ1-5; D remains ambiguous. The CDR3 is made up of 12 amino acids. The germline V gene has CDR1 MNHNY and CDR2 SVGAGI (reference sequence). With 2 bases removed from V and 4 bases from J, the gap between germline ends came to 3 bases. CDR3 DNA sequence: TGTGCCAGCAGTTACGATAATCAGCCCCAGCATTTT. It translates to CASSYDNQPQHF.

This clonotype appeared many times. The genes are TRBV28 and TRBJ2-7; no firm D call. V dropped 6 bases and J dropped 4 bases, with 10 bases sitting between them. This CDR3 comprises 12 residues. CDR1 and CDR2 (germline): MDHEN, SYDVKM. This CDR3 is CASRQAPYEQYF. The CDR3, as DNA: TGTGCCAGCAGGCAGGCACCTTACGAGCAGTACTTC.

The rearrangement joins TRBV12-3 or TRBV12-4 to TRBJ2-3; TRBD1 agrees at 8 bases. The CDR3 totals 13 residues. V was clipped by 3 bases and J by 5 bases; unmatched bases: 1. The CDR3: CASSLDREDTQYF. The CDR3 nucleotides read TGTGCCAGCAGTTTGGACAGGGAAGATACGCAGTATTTT.

This clonotype was counted many times. The chain recombines TRBV11-3 with TRBJ1-5, with D possibly matching TRBD1 (5 bases). The germline V gene has CDR1 SGHNT and CDR2 YENEEA. Trimming left V 1 base short and J 12 bases short, with 13 bases between. CDR3 length: 13 residues. The CDR3, as DNA: TGTGCCAGCAGCTTAGGGCCCTCGGACAACCAGCATTTT. This encodes CASSLGPSDNQHF.

Comments on this clonotype: This may stem from a read error, because a much larger clone lies one nucleotide away. The V call is TRBV3-2, the J call TRBJ2-5; the D call in the table, TRBD1, was not verified against the DNA. The J call may be in error: the DNA end matches TRBJ2-7 better. TRBV3-2 is a pseudogene. CDR3 length: 15 amino acids. The CDR3 protein is CASSQAGGAENEQYF. The CDR3 region has the DNA TGTGCCAGCAGCCAAGCAGGGGGCGCGGAGAACGAGCAGTACTTC.

This clonotype has a count of ten or more. The chain recombines TRBV2 with TRBJ2-3; 12 nucleotides match TRBD2. The CDR3 runs to 15 residues. The V gene end was trimmed by 9 bases and the J gene end by 2 bases; junction bases not matched to a gene: 6. The germline V gene has CDR1 SNHLY and CDR2 FYNNEI. CDR3 protein: CASRLAGAFTDTQYF. CDR3 in DNA: TGTGCCAGTCGACTAGCGGGAGCGTTCACAGATACGCAGTATTTT.

This clonotype was detected only a few times. V and J are TRBV13 and TRBJ2-5, with unresolved D. The germline gives CDR1 PRHDT, CDR2 FYEKMQ (reference sequence). The V end was cut by 5 bases, the J end by 7 bases, with 14 bases between. The CDR3 has 13 amino acids. The CDR3, as DNA: TGTGCCAGCAGCGTCCGACGGACGCGGACCCAGTACTTC. Encoded protein: CASSVRRTRTQYF.

This clonotype has ten or more counts. The CDR3 coding sequence is TGTGCCAGCAGTTCAAACCTGGGACTAGCGGGGGGATTCTCCTACAATGAGCAGTTCTTC. The encoded protein is CASSSNLGLAGGFSYNEQFF. The J gene is TRBJ2-1, the V gene TRBV12-3 or TRBV12-4; 15 positions agree with TRBD2. The CDR3 has 20 amino acids. V was pared by 4 bases and J by 0 bases, with 10 bases of the junction left unmatched.

At least ten counts were recorded for this clonotype. The chain employs TRBV2 and TRBJ1-2; D may be TRBD1 (6 bases). Per germline, CDR1 SNHLY and CDR2 FYNNEI. The V end lost 2 bases, the J end lost 9 bases, and 13 bases lay between the germline ends. This CDR3 contains 13 residues. CDR3 in amino acids: CASSEMGGPSYTF. CDR3 in DNA: TGTGCCAGCAGTGAAATGGGGGGCCCAAGCTACACCTTC.

Ten or more counts support this clonotype. The genes are TRBV6-5 and TRBJ1-2; 7 bases agree with TRBD1. CDR3 length: 14 residues. Per the germline V gene, CDR1 is MNHEY and CDR2 is SVGAGI. V shed 7 bases, J shed 2 bases, and the junction held 7 bases outside the gene matches. The CDR3 loop is CASKTGNTNYGYTF. The CDR3 DNA reads TGTGCCAGCAAGACAGGGAACACAAACTATGGCTACACCTTC.

Many counts were recorded for this clonotype. The V and J genes are TRBV7-8 and TRBJ2-3; D gene ambiguous. CDR3 length equals 16 residues. Germline CDR1 SGHVS, CDR2 FQNEAQ. Trimming left V 4 bases short and J 0 bases short, with 14 bases between. In DNA, the CDR3 is TGTGCCAGCAGCTACCGACTCGGAACTAGCACAGATACGCAGTATTTT. This codes for CASSYRLGTSTDTQYF.

The table lists this clonotype with a count of one. It may be a read error: a sequence one base away is much more abundant. V usage is TRBV28 and J usage is TRBJ1-1, with 10 bases lining up with TRBD1. Germline CDR1 and CDR2: MDHEN and SYDVKM. The CDR3 length is 13 residues. V lost 10 bases, J lost 5 bases, and 7 bases stayed unmatched. Here the CDR3 reads CATLGTGETEAFF. CDR3 in DNA: TGTGCCACTTTGGGGACAGGGGAGACTGAAGCTTTCTTT.

This chain connects TRBV7-8 to TRBJ1-4; 7 nucleotides align to TRBD1. J gave up 3 bases and V 4 bases, and 8 bases lay outside the gene matches. CDR3 length equals 16 residues. The germline V gene has CDR1 SGHVS and CDR2 FQNEAQ. The CDR3 coding sequence is TGTGCCAGCAGCTCCACCAGGGGGTGGGCTAATGAAAAACTGTTTTTT. Translated: CASSSTRGWANEKLFF.